These 19 T cell receptor beta chains originate from one sample sequenced in a study of blood T cell repertoires in COVID-19. Method: immunoSEQ multiplex PCR; TCRdb's copy keeps in-frame clones and lacks some. The table shows tens of thousands of clones, with 85% occurring only once. The specimen sequenced was peripheral blood. These receptors were collected from an elderly man with acute or convalescent COVID-19.

This chain connects TRBV6-2 or TRBV6-3 to TRBJ1-2; 7 nucleotides agree with TRBD1. V gave up 5 bases and J gave up 0 bases; unmatched junction bases: 12. Germline values: CDR1 MNHEY, CDR2 SVGEGT. The CDR3 sequence is 17 residues long. The CDR3 nucleotides read TGTGCCAGCAGTCCGCAAACGGGACAGCGCCCTAACTATGGCTACACCTTC. Protein sequence: CASSPQTGQRPNYGYTF.

The J gene is TRBJ2-3, the V gene TRBV27; 14 nucleotides agree with TRBD2. CDR1 MNHEY and CDR2 SMNVEV come from the germline V gene (reference sequence). The CDR3 length is 18 residues. Trimming took 3 bases from V and 1 from J; bases not matched to a gene: 6. The CDR3 is CASSLGTSGSIRTDTQYF. The CDR3 nucleotides are TGTGCCAGCAGTTTGGGGACTAGCGGGAGCATCCGCACAGATACGCAGTATTTT.

CDR3 bases: TGTGCCAGCAGCCAAGACCACCAGGGCACAGATACGCAGTATTTT. Its translation is CASSQDHQGTDTQYF. The gene calls are TRBV3-1 (or the pseudogene TRBV3-2) and TRBJ2-3, with D unresolved. CDR3 length: 15 residues. Looked up from germline, CDR1 is LGHDT and CDR2 is YNNKEL (reference sequence). V dropped 0 bases and J dropped 1 base, with 8 bases sitting between them.

Comments on this clone: Other DNA sequences in this sample translate to the same CDR3. The chain uses TRBV28 and TRBJ1-5, with D perhaps TRBD1 (5 bases). Germline assignment: CDR1 MDHEN and CDR2 SYDVKM. Between the trimmed V and J ends, which lost 4 bases and 0 bases, there was a span of 10 bases. The CDR3 extends over 15 amino acids. The CDR3 loop is CASSSPTGSNQPQHF. CDR3 nucleotide sequence: TGTGCCAGCAGTTCACCCACAGGTAGCAATCAGCCCCAGCATTTT.

The chain recombines TRBV9 with TRBJ2-2; TRBD1 might be the D (5 bases). The CDR3 totals 13 residues. With 1 base removed from V and 6 bases from J, the gap between germline ends came to 7 bases. Per germline, CDR1 SGDLS and CDR2 YYNGEE. The CDR3 nucleotides read TGTGCCAGCAGCGTACAGGGATCCGGGGAGCTGTTTTTT. Residues: CASSVQGSGELFF.

The rearrangement uses TRBV19 and TRBJ1-2, with D perhaps matching TRBD1 (5 bases). Germline CDR1 LNHDA, CDR2 SQIVND (reference sequence). The ends were cut back, 6 bases at V and 0 bases at J, with 14 bases in the middle. The CDR3 loop spans 15 amino acids. This CDR3 reads CASRSQEKANYGYTF. The CDR3 DNA reads as TGTGCCAGTAGATCACAGGAAAAAGCTAACTATGGCTACACCTTC.

The V call is TRBV5-5, the J call TRBJ2-7; possible D gene TRBD1, 5 bases. V was clipped by 2 bases and J by 5 bases, with 11 bases between them. CDR1 SGHKS and CDR2 YYEKEE come from the germline V gene (reference sequence). The CDR3 totals 13 residues. Here the CDR3 reads CASSFPGLDEQYF. The DNA for the CDR3 is TGTGCCAGCAGCTTTCCAGGGCTTGACGAGCAGTACTTC.

The chain is built from TRBV19 and TRBJ1-5, with D possibly TRBD1 on 6 matching bases. V shed 7 bases and J shed 1 base, with 14 bases lying between them. Germline V gives CDR1 LNHDA, CDR2 SQIVND (reference sequence). The CDR3 totals 15 residues. The CDR3 is CASIARGGSNQPQHF. CDR3 sequence (DNA): TGTGCCAGTATCGCCAGGGGAGGGAGCAATCAGCCCCAGCATTTT.

The rearrangement joins TRBV11-2 to TRBJ2-5; D is ambiguous. CDR1 SGHAT and CDR2 FQNNGV come from the germline V gene. Deletions cut 5 bases from V and 3 bases from J, with 10 bases between. The CDR3 contains 13 residues. The CDR3, as DNA: TGTGCCAGCAGCCTCGCTGCGGAAGAGACCCAGTACTTC. Its translation is CASSLAAEETQYF.

This chain connects TRBV19 to TRBJ1-2; 11 bases line up with TRBD1. The length of the CDR3 is 16 residues. CDR1 is LNHDA and CDR2 is SQIVND in the germline V gene (reference sequence). The junction had 10 bases not matched to a gene; V was cut back by 4 bases and J by 6 bases. CDR3 sequence (DNA): TGTGCCAGTAGTACCCGGGACAGGGGGTTGATCCATGGCTACACCTTC. Its protein is CASSTRDRGLIHGYTF.

The chain couples TRBV10-1 to TRBJ2-6; the D gene is possibly TRBD2 (5 bases). Trimming removed 7 bases at V and 0 bases at J, with 16 bases between. There are 17 residues in the CDR3. Looked up from germline, CDR1 is WNHNN and CDR2 is SYGVQD (reference sequence). CDR3 nucleotides: TGCGCCAGCAATCCAGGCGGGCGGACCTCTGGGGCCAACGTCCTGACTTTC. Translating it yields CASNPGGRTSGANVLTF.

CDR3 sequence: CASSRGTNTGELFF. The CDR3 DNA follows: TGCGCCAGCAGTAGGGGGACGAACACCGGGGAGCTGTTTTTT. The V and J genes are TRBV4-1 and TRBJ2-2; D may be TRBD1 (6 bases). V lost 6 bases and J lost 0, with 8 bases in between. CDR3 length: 14 residues. The germline V gene encodes CDR1 MGHRA and CDR2 YSYEKL.

This clone appeared many times. The chain has TRBV30 and TRBJ1-2, with 8 bases aligning to TRBD1. The length of the CDR3 is 13 residues. In germline, CDR1 is GTSNPN, CDR2 SVGIG (reference sequence). The V and J ends lost 4 bases and 0 bases, in that order; junction bases with no gene match: 1. The CDR3 DNA is TGTGCCTGGAAGGACAGGGCTAACTATGGCTACACCTTC. Protein sequence: CAWKDRANYGYTF. Combining the CDR3 with reference TRBV30 and TRBJ1-2 gives the whole variable domain SQTIHQWPATLVQPVGSPLSLECTVEGTSNPNLYWYRQAAGRGLQLLFYSVGIGQISSEVPQNLSASRPQDRQFILSSKKLLLSDSGFYLCAWKDRANYGYTFGSGTRLTVV.

V and J are TRBV6-6 and TRBJ1-5; perhaps TRBD1 as D (5 bases). V lost 6 bases to trimming and J lost 6 bases, with 15 bases between them. Germline CDR1 reads MNHNY; CDR2 reads SVGAGI (reference sequence). The CDR3 has 14 residues. CDR3 in DNA: TGTGCCAGCAGCTCCCCGGGGGGTAGTCAGCCCCAGCATTTT. This encodes CASSSPGGSQPQHF.

J is TRBJ2-5 and V is TRBV5-1, with 9 bases fitting TRBD1. Germline assignment: CDR1 SGHRS and CDR2 YFSETQ. The CDR3 length is 15 residues. Trimming took 4 bases from V and 5 from J; bases not matched to a gene: 9. Here the CDR3 DNA reads TGCGCCAGCAGCACGGCACAGGGGGCGGAGGAGACCCAGTACTTC. This sequence encodes CASSTAQGAEETQYF.

The chain couples TRBV19 to TRBJ2-3; 12 bases line up with TRBD2. V trimming: 9 bases; J trimming: 8 bases; junction bases outside the gene matches: 21. The CDR3 length is 18 residues. Germline-derived CDR1 and CDR2 are LNHDA and SQIVND (reference sequence). For the CDR3, the DNA is TGTGCCAGCGCCTCGGGACTAGCGGGCCGGAGGACGGGCGGTACGCAGTATTTT. Translated: CASASGLAGRRTGGTQYF.

The genes are TRBV28 and TRBJ1-5, with TRBD1 matching over 8 bases. CDR1 MDHEN and CDR2 SYDVKM come from the germline V gene. The CDR3 contains 15 residues. With V trimmed by 5 bases and J by 6 bases, 9 bases remained unmatched. The CDR3 DNA sequence: TGTGCCAGCAGTAGATGGACAGGGAGGGTTCAGCCCCAGCATTTT. Translating it yields CASSRWTGRVQPQHF.

The rearrangement links TRBV2 to TRBJ2-3; 8 bases line up with TRBD1. The CDR3 is made up of 15 amino acids. Germline values: CDR1 SNHLY, CDR2 FYNNEI. The V segment lost 4 bases and the J segment 3 bases; nucleotides outside the gene matches: 6. The CDR3 coding sequence is TGTGCCAGCAGTGGACAGGGGTCTACTACAGATACGCAGTATTTT. Translated: CASSGQGSTTDTQYF.

V is TRBV7-6 and J is TRBJ2-5; 10 nucleotides agree with TRBD2. The CDR3 loop spans 17 amino acids. CDR1 is SGHVS, CDR2 FNYEAQ, per germline. After removal of 2 bases from V and 2 bases from J, the junction contained 8 bases not matched to a gene. This chain's CDR3 is CASSLSPSGGFQETQYF. In DNA form, the CDR3 reads TGTGCCAGCAGCTTATCCCCTAGCGGGGGCTTTCAAGAGACCCAGTACTTC.